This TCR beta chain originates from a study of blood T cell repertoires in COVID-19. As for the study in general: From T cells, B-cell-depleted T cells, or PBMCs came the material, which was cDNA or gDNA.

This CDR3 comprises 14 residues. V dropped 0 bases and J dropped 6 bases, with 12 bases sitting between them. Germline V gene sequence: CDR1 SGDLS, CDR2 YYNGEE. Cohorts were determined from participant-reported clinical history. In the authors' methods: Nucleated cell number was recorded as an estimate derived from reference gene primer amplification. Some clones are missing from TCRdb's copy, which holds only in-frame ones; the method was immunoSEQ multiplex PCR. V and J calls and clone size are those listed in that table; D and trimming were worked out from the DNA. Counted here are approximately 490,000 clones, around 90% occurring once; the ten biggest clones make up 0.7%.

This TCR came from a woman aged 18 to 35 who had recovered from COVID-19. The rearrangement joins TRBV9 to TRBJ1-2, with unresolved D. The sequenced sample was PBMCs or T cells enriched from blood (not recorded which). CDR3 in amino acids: CASSVGSGIDGYTF. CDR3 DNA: TGTGCCAGCAGCGTAGGTTCCGGGATAGATGGCTACACCTTC.